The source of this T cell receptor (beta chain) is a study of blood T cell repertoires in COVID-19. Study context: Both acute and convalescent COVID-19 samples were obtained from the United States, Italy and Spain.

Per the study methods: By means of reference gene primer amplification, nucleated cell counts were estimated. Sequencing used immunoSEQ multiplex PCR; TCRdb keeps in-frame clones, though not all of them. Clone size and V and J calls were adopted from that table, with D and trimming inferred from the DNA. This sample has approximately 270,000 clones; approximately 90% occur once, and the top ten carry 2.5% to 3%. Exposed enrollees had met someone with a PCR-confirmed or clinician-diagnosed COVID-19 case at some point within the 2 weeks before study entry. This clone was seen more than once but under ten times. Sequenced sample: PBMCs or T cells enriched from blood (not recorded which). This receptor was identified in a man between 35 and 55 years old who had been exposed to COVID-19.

The CDR3 region is CASSQRELHNEQFF. CDR3 DNA sequence: TGCGCCAGCAGTCAGCGGGAGCTACACAATGAGCAGTTCTTC. The chain links TRBV23-1 to TRBJ2-1; 7 bases map to TRBD2. TRBV23-1 is known as an ORF, though its function is uncertain. This CDR3 has 14 residues. With V trimmed by 3 bases and J by 5 bases, 4 bases remained unmatched.